The entry that follows covers one T cell receptor (beta chain) sequence. The antigen remains undetermined. These data belong to a study of T cells in Graves' hyperthyroidism and ophthalmopathy. Overall study results and limits: The model anticipated ophthalmopathy a median approximately 6.7 months pre-onset. Most clonotypes expanded in thyroid above 0.001 were likewise present in blood.

Using RNA transcripts as the source, TCR beta CDR3 regions were amplified. HTBI primers drove first-round RT-PCR of the TCR CDR3. TCRdb passed the multiplex PCR reads through MiXCR, listing each CDR3 protein once. The profile covers about 400,000 distinct CDR3 sequences, with approximately 16% appearing a single time and about 21% taken by the ten largest. The TCR comes from a woman aged 55-70 years with Graves' ophthalmopathy. The sample was blood.

The CDR3 spells CASSEDRGRQETQYF. The CDR3 nucleotides read TGTGCCAGCAGTGAGGACAGGGGGCGCCAAGAGACCCAGTACTTC. The J gene is TRBJ2-5, the V gene TRBV6-1, with TRBD1 matching 11 bases. V was pared by 3 bases and J by 1 base, with 1 base of the junction left unmatched. This CDR3 contains 15 residues. Germline V gene lookup returns CDR1 MNHNS and CDR2 SASEGT.